This T cell receptor beta chain emerged from a study of control samples from healthy donors and cancer patients. Repertoires were generated with immunoSEQ multiplex PCR, while TCRdb's copy carries only in-frame clones and drops some. The sample contains roughly 90,000 clones, roughly nine tenths of which appear only once. There are 13 residues in the CDR3. Trimming took off 1 base at V and 4 bases at J, with 7 bases between the two ends. Germline lookup yields CDR1 SGHTA and CDR2 FQGNSA. This chain uses TRBV7-2 with TRBJ2-5, with D hard to call. The receptor was isolated from a woman aged 50 to 60 with colorectal cancer. The specimen sequenced was PBMCs. CDR3 sequence reads: CASSLEGSETQYF. CDR3 coding DNA: TGTGCCAGCAGCTTAGAAGGGTCAGAGACCCAGTACTTC.